The present T cell receptor beta chain was sequenced within a study of T cell repertoires in cytomegalovirus infection. The overall study: The authors used CMV epitopes that were HLA-C-restricted (recently identified) and HLA-B-restricted (well studied). Public TCR beta signature analysis indicated the presence of both CMV infection and matching HLA type. General study results and limits: The ex vivo response was dominated by HLA-C-restricted CMV-specific TCR beta clonotypes.

Trimming took off 3 bases at V and 6 bases at J, with 15 bases between the two ends. The CDR3 has 14 amino acids. CDR1 LNHDA and CDR2 SQIVND come from the germline V gene (reference sequence). Worth noting for this clonotype: Its specificity is not known.

TCRdb reprocessed the reads with MiXCR, giving one entry per CDR3 protein. The top ten hold roughly 15% of the sample, which has about 500,000 distinct CDR3 sequences, 30% to 40% seen once. The sequencing used cultured PBMCs, collected from culture after CMV antigen stimulation. The chain couples TRBV19 to TRBJ2-7, with D possibly TRBD2 on 6 matching bases. This TCR derives from a human donor in good health (CMV status not recorded). Some clones in this sample may be carry-over from other donors' samples. CDR3 nucleotides: TGTGCCAGTAGTATTGGACTACGAGGAGTCGAGCAGTACTTC. The encoded protein is CASSIGLRGVEQYF.